This T cell receptor beta chain was retrieved from a study of blood T cell repertoires in COVID-19. Across the whole study: Spain, Italy and the United States supplied samples that represented acute and convalescent COVID-19. PBMCs, B-cell-depleted T cells, or T cells were the source of the cDNA or gDNA that made up the material.

Only one count was recorded for this clone. Germline lookup yields CDR1 MNHEY and CDR2 SMNVEV (reference sequence). Trimming at V came to 5 bases and at J to 9 bases, leaving 6 bases not matched to a gene. This CDR3 has 13 amino acids. Source study methods: Scientists estimated how many nucleated cells there were by amplifying reference gene primers. Only in-frame clones appear in the TCRdb table, and some are missing; sequencing was by immunoSEQ multiplex PCR. The DNA was the basis for D and trimming; V, J and clone size are from that table. The sample yields about 410,000 clones, 89% seen once. Seattle patients were enrolled while actively infected and followed longitudinally.

The receptor was isolated from a woman between 40 and 50 years old with COVID-19, enrolled during active disease. Source material: peripheral blood. The chain is built from TRBV27 and TRBJ2-5; 10 bases map to TRBD1. The CDR3 DNA reads TGTGCCAGCAGTCTGGACAGGGGGACGGCCCAGTACTTC. Translating it yields CASSLDRGTAQYF.